This T cell receptor beta chain was sequenced during a study of Tregs in tolerant kidney transplant recipients. Whole-study results and caveats: Some patients' samples used different primers over time, so nucleotide sequences weren't comparable. Activated donor B cell expansion appeared to reveal the most relevant donor-specific TCRbeta repertoire. Antigen-driven expansion was suggested because donor-specific Tregs expanded more than all Tregs in tolerant patients.

As regards this clone: The antigen is undetermined.

Profiling relied on immunoSEQ multiplex PCR, and the TCRdb table lists in-frame clones only, not all of them. The sample consists of more than 70,000 clones, roughly nine tenths of them appearing once. Related graft donors supplied nonmyeloablative bone marrow transplants, and mixed chimerism was transient. Unstimulated Tregs (CD4+CD25+CD127-) and CD4+CD25- non-Tregs were sorted from PBMCs. Looked up from germline, CDR1 is LNHDA and CDR2 is SQIVND (reference sequence). The CDR3 spans 15 residues. Germline trimming cut 4 bases from V and 3 bases from J; bases unmatched to any gene: 8. This material consisted of CD4+ T cells from blood (PBMCs), taken 24 months after the transplant. The chain uses TRBV19 and TRBJ1-2; the match to TRBD1 covers 7 bases. This clonotype was sampled from a human patient who received a combined kidney and bone marrow transplant. The graft donor may have contributed some T cells. CDR3 protein: CASSTLTGTDYGYTF. The CDR3 region has the DNA TGTGCCAGTAGTACTCTGACAGGGACGGACTATGGCTACACCTTC.